Detailed here is one T cell receptor (beta chain). Its specificity is not known. Using unique molecular identifiers, the investigators prepared the TCRbeta library. Each CDR3 protein is one row after TCRdb ran MiXCR on the PCR reads. The data hold about 420,000 distinct CDR3 sequences, with about a sixth observed a single time. This CDR3 has 13 amino acids. Trimming removed 3 bases at V and 6 bases at J, with 9 bases between. The data derive from a study of T-cell reconstitution after alpha-beta-depleted transplantation in children. Study-level findings and limits: Fresh T-cell production supplied most of the T-cell counts and diversity seen one year after transplant. Certain patients had high TCRbeta diversity at day 60, and it came from recipient T cells and thymic progenitors that survived. Reportedly, roughly two months post-transplant, alpha-beta T cells arose from several hundred expanded graft clones.

This TCR was sampled from a boy younger than two who had a stem cell transplant for Wiskott-Aldrich syndrome, so the T cells may come from the graft donor. The rearrangement links TRBV12-3 or TRBV12-4 to TRBJ1-5; D perhaps matches TRBD1 (6 bases). The specimen comprised PBMCs, mostly from graft donor cells, sampled 360 days after TCRalphabeta/CD19-depleted stem cell transplant. The CDR3 nucleotides read TGTGCCAGCAGTTTTAGGGGGGTTCAGCCCCAGCATTTT. The encoded protein is CASSFRGVQPQHF.